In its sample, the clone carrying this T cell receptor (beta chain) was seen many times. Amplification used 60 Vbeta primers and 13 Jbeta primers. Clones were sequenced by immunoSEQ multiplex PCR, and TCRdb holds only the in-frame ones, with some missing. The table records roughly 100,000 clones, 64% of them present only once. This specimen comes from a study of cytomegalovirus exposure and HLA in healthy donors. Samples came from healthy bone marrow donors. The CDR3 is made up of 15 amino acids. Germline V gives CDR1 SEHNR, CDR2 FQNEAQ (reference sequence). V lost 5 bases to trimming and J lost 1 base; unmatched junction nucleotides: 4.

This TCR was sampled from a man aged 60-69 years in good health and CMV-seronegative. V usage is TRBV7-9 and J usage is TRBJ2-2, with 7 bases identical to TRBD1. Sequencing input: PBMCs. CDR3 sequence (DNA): TGTGCCAGCAGCCCCGGACAGGAGAACACCGGGGAGCTGTTTTTT. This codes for CASSPGQENTGELFF.